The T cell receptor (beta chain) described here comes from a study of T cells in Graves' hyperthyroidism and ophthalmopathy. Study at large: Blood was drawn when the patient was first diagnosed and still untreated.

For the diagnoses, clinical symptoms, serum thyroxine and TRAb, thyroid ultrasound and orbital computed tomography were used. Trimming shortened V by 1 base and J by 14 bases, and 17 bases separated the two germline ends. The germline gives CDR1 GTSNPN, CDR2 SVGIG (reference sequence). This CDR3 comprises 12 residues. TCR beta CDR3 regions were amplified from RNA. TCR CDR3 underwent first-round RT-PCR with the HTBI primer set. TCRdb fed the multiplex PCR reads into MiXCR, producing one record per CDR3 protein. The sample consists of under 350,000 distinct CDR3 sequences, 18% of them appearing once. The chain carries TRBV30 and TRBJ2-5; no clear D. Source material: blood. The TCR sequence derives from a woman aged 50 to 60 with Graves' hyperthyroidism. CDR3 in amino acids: CAWSAGLAESYF. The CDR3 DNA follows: TGTGCCTGGAGTGCCGGATTGGCCGAGTCTTACTTC.